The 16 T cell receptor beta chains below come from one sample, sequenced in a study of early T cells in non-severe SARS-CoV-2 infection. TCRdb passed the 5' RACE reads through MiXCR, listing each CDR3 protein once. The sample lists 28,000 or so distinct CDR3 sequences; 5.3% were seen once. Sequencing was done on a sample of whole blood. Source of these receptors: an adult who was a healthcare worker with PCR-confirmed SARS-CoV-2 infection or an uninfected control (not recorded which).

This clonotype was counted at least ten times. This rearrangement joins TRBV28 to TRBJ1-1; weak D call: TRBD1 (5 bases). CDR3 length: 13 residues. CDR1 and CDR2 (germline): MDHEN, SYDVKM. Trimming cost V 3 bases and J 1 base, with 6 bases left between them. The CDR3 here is CASSFGQNTEAFF. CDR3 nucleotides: TGTGCCAGCAGTTTCGGACAGAACACTGAAGCTTTCTTT.

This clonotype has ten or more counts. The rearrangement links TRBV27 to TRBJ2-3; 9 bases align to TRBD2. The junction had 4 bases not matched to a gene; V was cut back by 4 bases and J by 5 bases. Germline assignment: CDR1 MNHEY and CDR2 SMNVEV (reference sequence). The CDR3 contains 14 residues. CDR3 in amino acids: CASSSSGRLDTQYF. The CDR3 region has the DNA TGTGCCAGCAGTTCGAGCGGGAGGTTAGATACGCAGTATTTT.

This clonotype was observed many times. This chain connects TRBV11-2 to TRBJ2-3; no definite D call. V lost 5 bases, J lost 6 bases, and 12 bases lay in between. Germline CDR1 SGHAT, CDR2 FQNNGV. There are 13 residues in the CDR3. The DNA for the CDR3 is TGTGCCAGCAGCGCCCGACCCCTGGATACGCAGTATTTT. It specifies CASSARPLDTQYF.

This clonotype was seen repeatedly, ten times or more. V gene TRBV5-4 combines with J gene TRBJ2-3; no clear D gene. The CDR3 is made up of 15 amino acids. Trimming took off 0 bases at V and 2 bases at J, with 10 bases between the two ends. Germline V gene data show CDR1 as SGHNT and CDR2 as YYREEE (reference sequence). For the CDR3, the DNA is TGTGCCAGCAGCTTGGGGGCAACACCCACAGATACGCAGTATTTT. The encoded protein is CASSLGATPTDTQYF.

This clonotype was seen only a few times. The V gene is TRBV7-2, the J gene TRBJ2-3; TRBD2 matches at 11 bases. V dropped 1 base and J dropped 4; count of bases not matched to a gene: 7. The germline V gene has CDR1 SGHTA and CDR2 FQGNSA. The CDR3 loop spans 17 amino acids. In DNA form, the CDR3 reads TGTGCCAGCAGCTTAGTACTAGCGGGAGTGGGGGCAGATACGCAGTATTTT. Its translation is CASSLVLAGVGADTQYF.

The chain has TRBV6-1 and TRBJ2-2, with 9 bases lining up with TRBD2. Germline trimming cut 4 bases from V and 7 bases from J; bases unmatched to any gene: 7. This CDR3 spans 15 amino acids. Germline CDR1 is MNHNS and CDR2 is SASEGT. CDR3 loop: CASSVAGGVGGELFF. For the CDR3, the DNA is TGTGCCAGCAGTGTCGCGGGAGGGGTAGGCGGGGAGCTGTTTTTT.

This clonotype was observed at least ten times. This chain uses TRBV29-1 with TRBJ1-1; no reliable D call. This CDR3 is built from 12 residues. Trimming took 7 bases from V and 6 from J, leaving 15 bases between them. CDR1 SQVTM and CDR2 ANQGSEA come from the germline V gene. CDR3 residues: CSASLRVAEAFF. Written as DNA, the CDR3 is TGCAGCGCGTCACTACGAGTGGCTGAAGCTTTCTTT.

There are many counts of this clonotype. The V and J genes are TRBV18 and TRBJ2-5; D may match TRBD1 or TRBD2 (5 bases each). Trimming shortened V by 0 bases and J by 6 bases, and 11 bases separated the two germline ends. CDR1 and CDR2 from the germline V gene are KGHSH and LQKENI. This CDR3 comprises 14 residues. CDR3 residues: CASSPPSGSKTQYF. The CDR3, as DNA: TGTGCCAGCTCACCACCGTCAGGGAGTAAGACCCAGTACTTC. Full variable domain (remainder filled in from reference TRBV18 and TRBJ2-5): NAGVMQNPRHLVRRRGQEARLRCSPMKGHSHVYWYRQLPEEGLKFMVYLQKENIIDESGMPKERFSAEFPKEGPSILRIQQVVRGDSAAYFCASSPPSGSKTQYFGPGTRLLVL.

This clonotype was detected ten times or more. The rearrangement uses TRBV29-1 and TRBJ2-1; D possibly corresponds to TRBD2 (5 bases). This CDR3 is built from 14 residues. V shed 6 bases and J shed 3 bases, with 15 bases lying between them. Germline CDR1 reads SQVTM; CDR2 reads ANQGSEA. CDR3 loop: CSVRFRTYYNEQFF. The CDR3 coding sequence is TGCAGCGTCAGGTTCAGGACTTACTACAATGAGCAGTTCTTC.

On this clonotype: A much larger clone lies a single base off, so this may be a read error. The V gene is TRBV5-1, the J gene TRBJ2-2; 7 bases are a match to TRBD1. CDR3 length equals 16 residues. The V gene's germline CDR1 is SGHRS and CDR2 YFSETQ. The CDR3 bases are TGCGCCACCAAAGAGTTTCTGACAGGGAACACCGGGAAGCTGTTTTTT. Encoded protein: CATKEFLTGNTGKLFF.

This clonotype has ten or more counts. This CDR3 is CSESPGGFHEQFF. Written as DNA, the CDR3 is TGCAGCGAGTCTCCGGGGGGGTTCCATGAGCAGTTCTTC. The V gene is TRBV29-1, the J gene TRBJ2-1; TRBD2 matches 8 bases. Germline V gives CDR1 SQVTM, CDR2 ANQGSEA. V trimming: 7 bases; J trimming: 8 bases; junction bases outside the gene matches: 10. CDR3 length: 13 amino acids.

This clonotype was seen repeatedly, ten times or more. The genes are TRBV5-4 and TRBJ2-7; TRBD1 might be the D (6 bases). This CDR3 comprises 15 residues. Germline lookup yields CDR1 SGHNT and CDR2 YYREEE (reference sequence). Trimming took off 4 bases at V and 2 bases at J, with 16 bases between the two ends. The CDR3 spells CASSKTGRGTYEQYF. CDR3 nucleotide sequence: TGTGCCAGCAGCAAGACAGGCAGGGGCACCTACGAGCAGTACTTC.

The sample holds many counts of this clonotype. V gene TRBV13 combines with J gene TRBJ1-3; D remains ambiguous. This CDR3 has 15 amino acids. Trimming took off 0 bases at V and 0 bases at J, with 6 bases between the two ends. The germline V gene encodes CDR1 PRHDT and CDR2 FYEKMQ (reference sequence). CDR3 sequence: CASSLGRVSGNTIYF. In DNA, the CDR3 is TGTGCCAGCAGCTTAGGGCGCGTCTCTGGAAACACCATATATTTT.

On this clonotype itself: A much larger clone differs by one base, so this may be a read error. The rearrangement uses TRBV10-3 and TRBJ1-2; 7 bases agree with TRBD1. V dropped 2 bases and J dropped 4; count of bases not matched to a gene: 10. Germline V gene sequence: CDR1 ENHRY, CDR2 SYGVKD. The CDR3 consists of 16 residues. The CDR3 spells CAISEMSTGTAYGYTF. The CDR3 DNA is TGTGCCATCAGTGAGATGTCCACCGGGACAGCCTATGGCTACACCTTC.

Here the CDR3 reads CASSLRQEGSGGSGANVLTF. CDR3 DNA: TGCGCCAGCAGCCTGAGGCAGGAGGGTAGCGGAGGCTCTGGGGCCAACGTCCTGACTTTC. This chain uses TRBV4-3 with TRBJ2-6; weak D call: TRBD2 (6 bases). This CDR3 has 20 residues. Trimming removed 4 bases at V and 0 bases at J, with 22 bases between. Germline-derived CDR1 and CDR2 are LGHNA and YSLEER.

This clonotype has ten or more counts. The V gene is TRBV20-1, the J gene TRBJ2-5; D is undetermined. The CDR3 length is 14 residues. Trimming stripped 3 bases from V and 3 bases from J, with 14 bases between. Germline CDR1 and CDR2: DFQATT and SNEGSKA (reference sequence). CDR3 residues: CSARGLLEKETQYF. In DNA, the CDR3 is TGCAGTGCTAGGGGCCTTCTGGAGAAAGAGACCCAGTACTTC.